The clone carrying this T cell receptor beta chain has at least ten counts. The antigen is unknown. As handled by the study authors: The number of TCRs in each sample had a median of 95,638 and spanned about 23,224 to 690,600. TCRdb ran MiXCR on the 5' RACE reads and lists one entry per CDR3 protein. The V and J calls here are based on TCRdb, not the publication. The table lists about 140,000 distinct CDR3 sequences, about 4% of them singletons. This specimen comes from a study of human T cells and chemical hapten exposure. The study, taken as a whole, reports: TCRs whose frequency exceeded 1 in 1000 remained the same following DPC sensitization.

The V end was cut by 3 bases, the J end by 4 bases, with 7 bases between. The CDR3 runs to 13 residues. The germline gives CDR1 SSHAT, CDR2 FNYEAQ (reference sequence). Total RNA extraction was carried out from unfractionated whole blood. The chain links TRBV7-7 to TRBJ2-1; TRBD2 might be the D (6 bases). The source of this sequence is a female donor in good health. The CDR3, as DNA: TGTGCCAGCAGCTTCGGGGGTTACAATGAGCAGTTCTTC. Protein: CASSFGGYNEQFF.